The 10 T cell receptor beta chains below all came from one sample that was sequenced in a study of shared clonotypes between healthy human individuals. The table came from immunoSEQ multiplex PCR; TCRdb's copy has only in-frame clones and leaves some out. The table has fewer than 2.5 million clones, approximately 93% seen once. Sequencing was carried out using naive CD4+ T cells from PBMCs. Noted subset: CD45RA+ positively selected. The receptors derive from a man between 18 and 35 years old in good health. Some clones in this sample may be carry-over from other donors' samples.

V and J are TRBV18 and TRBJ1-2; the D is unclear. CDR1 and CDR2 from the germline V gene are KGHSH and LQKENI. This CDR3 contains 13 residues. V was pared by 2 bases and J by 8 bases, with 12 bases between. The CDR3 coding sequence is TGTGCCAGCTCACCATCGGGAGCGCGGGGCTACACCTTC. This codes for CASSPSGARGYTF.

The genes are TRBV19 and TRBJ1-2, with TRBD1 matching 9 bases. The germline V gene has CDR1 LNHDA and CDR2 SQIVND (reference sequence). With V trimmed by 3 bases and J by 6 bases, 14 bases remained unmatched. This CDR3 region has 17 residues. CDR3 region: CASSILPAWTGVNGYTF. The CDR3 DNA follows: TGTGCCAGTAGTATCCTCCCCGCCTGGACAGGGGTTAATGGCTACACCTTC.

The chain has TRBV6-1 and TRBJ1-2; no reliable D call. Trimming shortened V by 1 base and J by 1 base, and 10 bases separated the two germline ends. The germline V gene has CDR1 MNHNS and CDR2 SASEGT. This CDR3 comprises 15 residues. CDR3 protein: CASSEVRGINYGYTF. Here the CDR3 DNA reads TGTGCCAGCAGTGAAGTCCGGGGAATTAACTATGGCTACACCTTC.

This clone was found once. The chain uses TRBV4-1 and TRBJ2-1; either TRBD1 or TRBD2 may supply D (6 bases each). V gave up 1 base and J gave up 2 bases, with 12 bases separating them. CDR3 length equals 16 residues. In germline, CDR1 is MGHRA, CDR2 YSYEKL. The CDR3, as DNA: TGCGCCAGCAGCCAAGGGGGGGCGGCGACCTACAATGAGCAGTTCTTC. This encodes CASSQGGAATYNEQFF.

This chain connects TRBV5-4 to TRBJ2-7; 9 bases are shared with TRBD1. The CDR3 extends over 15 amino acids. The V segment lost 3 bases and the J segment 5 bases; nucleotides outside the gene matches: 9. Germline loops: CDR1 SGHNT, CDR2 YYREEE (reference sequence). CDR3 amino acids: CASSSKQGAKDEQYF. The DNA of the CDR3 is TGTGCCAGCAGCTCAAAACAGGGGGCGAAGGACGAGCAGTACTTC.

The V call is TRBV7-3, the J call TRBJ2-3, with 10 bases lining up with TRBD2. Germline V gives CDR1 SGHTA, CDR2 FQGTGA. V lost 5 bases, J lost 6 bases, and 5 bases stayed unmatched. This CDR3 spans 14 amino acids. The CDR3 is CASSEGLAVDTQYF. CDR3 in DNA: TGTGCCAGCAGCGAAGGACTAGCGGTCGATACGCAGTATTTT.

The rearrangement uses TRBV30 and TRBJ2-3; 8 nucleotides match TRBD2. CDR1 and CDR2 (germline): GTSNPN, SVGIG (reference sequence). With V trimmed by 1 base and J by 0 bases, 6 bases remained unmatched. The CDR3 extends over 16 amino acids. For the CDR3, the DNA is TGTGCCTGGAGTGGGGGACTAGTCCCGAGCACAGATACGCAGTATTTT. It translates to CAWSGGLVPSTDTQYF.

The chain carries TRBV7-2 and TRBJ1-1; 8 nucleotides agree with TRBD1. Per germline, CDR1 SGHTA and CDR2 FQGNSA. Trimming at V came to 5 bases and at J to 5 bases, leaving 7 bases not matched to a gene. The CDR3 is 14 amino acids. The chain's CDR3 is CASSQQGDSTEAFF. The CDR3 bases are TGTGCCAGCAGCCAACAGGGGGACTCGACTGAAGCTTTCTTT.

V is TRBV6-1 and J is TRBJ1-2, with 7 bases lining up with TRBD1. The V and J ends lost 3 bases and 8 bases, in that order; junction bases with no gene match: 12. The CDR3 totals 15 residues. Looked up from germline, CDR1 is MNHNS and CDR2 is SASEGT. The DNA of the CDR3 is TGTGCCAGCAGTGACCCTCCCCAGGGGGTCGGAGGCTACACCTTC. Translated, it gives CASSDPPQGVGGYTF.

The gene calls are TRBV5-1 and TRBJ1-5, with a tentative D call TRBD1 (5 bases). Trimming took 0 bases from V and 1 from J, leaving 8 bases between them. The CDR3 has 15 residues. Germline lookup yields CDR1 SGHRS and CDR2 YFSETQ. This CDR3 reads CASSLGRESNQPQHF. DNA for the CDR3: TGCGCCAGCAGCTTGGGCAGGGAGAGCAATCAGCCCCAGCATTTT.